This is a list of T cell receptor beta chains from one sample in a study of PD-1 blockade in classical Hodgkin lymphoma. Only in-frame clones appear in the TCRdb table, and some are missing; sequencing was by immunoSEQ multiplex PCR. The sample records around 25,000 clones, roughly 80% being singletons. This sample comprised peripheral blood mononuclear cells (PBMCs), obtained before the second cycle of nivolumab. These receptors all come from a human donor with classical Hodgkin lymphoma. CDR3s include the opening cysteine and the closing phenylalanine or tryptophan. The order of the fields is CDR3 DNA, CDR3 protein, D gene, V gene, J gene, clone size. D genes are given only for firm matches. Not all rows give a size; the values are once, few, many and, for expanded clones, a class.

TGCGCCAGCAGCCAGACAGGGATTTCCTACGAGCAGTACTTC	CASSQTGISYEQYF	TRBD1	TRBV4-1	TRBJ2-7	NA
TGTGCCAGCAGCTTAGCGGGGTCGCGAAAGACCCAGTACTTC	CASSLAGSRKTQYF	NA	TRBV7-2	TRBJ2-5	NA
TGCGCCAGCAGCTCCACGGTGGGGGGCGGCACAGATACGCAGTATTTT	CASSSTVGGGTDTQYF	NA	TRBV5-1	TRBJ2-3	NA
TGTGCCAGCAGCGTAGTGGCCGGGGGGGCCCAAGAGACCCAGTACTTC	CASSVVAGGAQETQYF	TRBD2	TRBV9	TRBJ2-5	NA
TGTGCCAGCAGCTTAGCGAGGGGCACAGATACGCAGTATTTT	CASSLARGTDTQYF	NA	TRBV7-2	TRBJ2-3	NA
TGTGCCACCAGCAGAGTGCCCCGCGAATCCCCTGGGGCCAACGTCCTGACTTTC	CATSRVPRESPGANVLTF	NA	TRBV15	TRBJ2-6	NA
TGTGCCACCAGCAGAGTTAGCGGGGGTTCCTACGAGCAGTACTTC	CATSRVSGGSYEQYF	TRBD2	TRBV15	TRBJ2-7	NA
TGTGCCAGCAGTTCCCTCAAGACAGGGAGAGGGGCCAACGTCCTGACTTTC	CASSSLKTGRGANVLTF	TRBD1	TRBV27	TRBJ2-6	NA
TGCGCCAGCAGCTTAAACAGGGTGAACACCGGGGAGCTGTTTTTT	CASSLNRVNTGELFF	NA	TRBV5-1	TRBJ2-2	NA
TGTGCCAGCTCAGGACCGGCCTACAATGAGCAGTTCTTC	CASSGPAYNEQFF	NA	TRBV19	TRBJ2-1	once
TGTGCCAGCAGTTTTACCGGGGAGCTGTTTTTT	CASSFTGELFF	NA	TRBV28	TRBJ2-2	few
TGTGCCTGGAGTAGCCGCGGGGGACCCTATCAGCCCCAGCATTTT	CAWSSRGGPYQPQHF	NA	TRBV30	TRBJ1-5	NA
TGTGCCAGCAGTAGCCAAGAGACCCAGTACTTC	CASSSQETQYF	NA	TRBV6-6	TRBJ2-5	NA
TGTGCCAGCAGGGGAATACTGTACTCTGGAAACACCATATATTTT	CASRGILYSGNTIYF	NA	TRBV2	TRBJ1-3	NA
TGTGCCAGCAGCCCTCGACTAGCAGGGACCCAGTACTTC	CASSPRLAGTQYF	TRBD2	TRBV7-9	TRBJ2-5	few
TGTGCCAGCAGCAGGGACAGGGGAAATGATGGCTACACCTTC	CASSRDRGNDGYTF	TRBD1	TRBV5-4	TRBJ1-2	few
TGCGCCAGCAGCCATCCAGCGGGCTCCTATAATTCACCCCTCCACTTT	CASSHPAGSYNSPLHF	NA	TRBV4-1	TRBJ1-6	NA
TGTGCCAGCAGCTTGGGCGGGGCAGGGATCAACTATGGCTACACCTTC	CASSLGGAGINYGYTF	NA	TRBV5-4	TRBJ1-2	NA
TGTGCCAGCAGCGTAAGAGGCGGGGGGACCGAGCAGTACTTC	CASSVRGGGTEQYF	TRBD2	TRBV9	TRBJ2-7	NA
TGTGCCTGGAGAGTCGGATTTTCCGGGGAGCTGTTTTTT	CAWRVGFSGELFF	NA	TRBV30	TRBJ2-2	NA
TGTGCCAGCATTCCCATTGGGGGACAGTATTCCTACGAGCAGTACTTC	CASIPIGGQYSYEQYF	TRBD1	TRBV28	TRBJ2-7	few
TGTGCCAGCAGTTACACCTACCAGGGGGCTCAAGCTTTCTTT	CASSYTYQGAQAFF	TRBD1	TRBV6-5	TRBJ1-1	NA
TGTGCCAGCAGTTACGCTAGCGGAGGCTATGAGCAGTTCTTC	CASSYASGGYEQFF	TRBD2	TRBV6-5	TRBJ2-1	NA
TGCAGCGTTGAAAAGGTTCGGGGGGATCACACTGAAGCTTTCTTT	CSVEKVRGDHTEAFF	NA	TRBV29-1	TRBJ1-1	NA
TGTGCCAGTACCCTGACTAGCGGGGGATTAAGTGAGCAGTTCTTC	CASTLTSGGLSEQFF	TRBD2	TRBV19	TRBJ2-1	NA
TGTGCCAGCAGCTCAGACTATGGCTACACCTTC	CASSSDYGYTF	NA	TRBV7-9	TRBJ1-2	few
TGTGCCATCAAGAGGGACCTAAGCACAGATACGCAGTATTTT	CAIKRDLSTDTQYF	NA	TRBV10-3	TRBJ2-3	NA
TGTGCCAGCAGCTTAACAGGGGGCTCCTACGAGCAGTACTTC	CASSLTGGSYEQYF	NA	TRBV7-3	TRBJ2-7	NA
TGTGCCAGCTCACATCCCGGGCTAGCGGGGGGTAGGTCCTACAATGAGCAGTTCTTC	CASSHPGLAGGRSYNEQFF	TRBD2	TRBV18	TRBJ2-1	once
TGTGCCAGCAGCCCGGCGGCAGGTTCCGCTTTCTTT	CASSPAAGSAFF	NA	TRBV7-9	TRBJ1-1	NA
TGTGCCAGCAGCTTAGTAGCGAGCTCCTACAATGAGCAGTTCTTC	CASSLVASSYNEQFF	NA	TRBV7-2	TRBJ2-1	NA
TGTGCCAGTAGTAGCTTAGGATTCTACGAGGCCTACGAGCAGTACTTC	CASSSLGFYEAYEQYF	NA	TRBV19	TRBJ2-7	once
TGTGCCAGCAGCTCTCCCTATCAGGGAGGAGGAGAGACCCAGTACTTC	CASSSPYQGGGETQYF	NA	TRBV11-2	TRBJ2-5	NA
TGTGCCGGCGGGCAGCCTAACTATGGCTACACCTTC	CAGGQPNYGYTF	NA	TRBV7-9	TRBJ1-2	NA
TGTGCCAGCAGCGCGACCGGGACAGGGAACTCACCCCTCCACTTT	CASSATGTGNSPLHF	TRBD1	TRBV9	TRBJ1-6	medium-sized
TGTGCCAGCAGCTTAGCGAGTGGGCCTGAGCAGTTCTTC	CASSLASGPEQFF	NA	TRBV7-2	TRBJ2-1	NA
TGCAGCGCGGCCCGAGAGGGGTTGGGTGGCTACACCTTC	CSAAREGLGGYTF	NA	TRBV29-1	TRBJ1-2	NA
TGTGCCAGCAGCAAGACTAGCGGGGGGGCTAGGGATGAGCAGTTCTTC	CASSKTSGGARDEQFF	TRBD2	TRBV5-4	TRBJ2-1	NA
TGTGCCAGCAGCCAGAAAGGGACTAGCGGGGTGTACGAGCAGTACTTC	CASSQKGTSGVYEQYF	TRBD2	TRBV4-2	TRBJ2-7	once
TGTGCCAGCAGGGGGGCTAGGTATGGCTACACCTTC	CASRGARYGYTF	NA	TRBV7-9	TRBJ1-2	NA
TGTGCCAGCAGCTTGGCCGGCCAGGGCCTCTCCTACGAGCAGTACTTC	CASSLAGQGLSYEQYF	NA	TRBV5-8	TRBJ2-7	NA
TGTGCCAGCAGCCCGGCGGCGGACTATGGCTACACCTTC	CASSPAADYGYTF	NA	TRBV5-6	TRBJ1-2	NA
TGTGCCAGCAGCCAAGAACAGGCCTCTGGGGCCAACGTCCTGACTTTC	CASSQEQASGANVLTF	NA	TRBV4-2	TRBJ2-6	NA
TGTGCCAGCAGTTTCCGACTAGCGGGGGGGCGGGACAATGAGCAGTTCTTC	CASSFRLAGGRDNEQFF	TRBD2	TRBV28	TRBJ2-1	NA
TGTGCCAGCAGAGGGGGGGGAAGTGAATCACCCCTCCACTTT	CASRGGGSESPLHF	NA	TRBV2	TRBJ1-6	NA
TGTGCCAGTCGGCCTGATTTCATCACAGATACGCAGTATTTT	CASRPDFITDTQYF	NA	TRBV27	TRBJ2-3	NA
TGTGCCAGCAGTGCCTCCCGGACAGGGCAAAAGGATACGCAGTATTTT	CASSASRTGQKDTQYF	TRBD1	TRBV2	TRBJ2-3	NA
TGTGCCAGCAGCCTCGACAGGGGGCCTAGAGGCTACACCTTC	CASSLDRGPRGYTF	TRBD1	TRBV6-1	TRBJ1-2	once